This TCR beta chain was observed in a study of blood T cell repertoires in COVID-19. Across the whole study: Acute-phase and convalescent COVID-19 samples originated in the United States, Italy and Spain. PBMCs, B-cell-depleted T cells, or T cells provided the cDNA or gDNA that made up the material.

This clone was observed a single time. The CDR3 length is 12 residues. The ends were cut back, 4 bases at V and 4 bases at J, with 7 bases in the middle. The table came from immunoSEQ multiplex PCR; TCRdb's copy has only in-frame clones and leaves some out. Of roughly 64,000 clones in the sample, roughly 76% are singletons; the top ten hold 4% to 5.5%. The rearrangement links TRBV12-3 or TRBV12-4 to TRBJ1-1; perhaps TRBD1 as D (6 bases). The material sequenced was peripheral blood. This sequence originates from a human donor in a cohort sampled during active COVID-19. CDR3 sequence: CASSSTGTEAFF. DNA for the CDR3: TGTGCCAGCAGTTCGACAGGCACTGAAGCTTTCTTT.